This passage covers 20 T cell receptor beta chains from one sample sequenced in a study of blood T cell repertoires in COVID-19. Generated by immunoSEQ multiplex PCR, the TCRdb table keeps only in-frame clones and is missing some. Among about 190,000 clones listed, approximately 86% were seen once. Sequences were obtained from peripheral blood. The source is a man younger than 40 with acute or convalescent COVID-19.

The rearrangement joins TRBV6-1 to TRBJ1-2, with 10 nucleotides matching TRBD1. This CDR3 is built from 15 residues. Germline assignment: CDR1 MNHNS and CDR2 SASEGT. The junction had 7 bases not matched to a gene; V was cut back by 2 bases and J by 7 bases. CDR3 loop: CASSEFGTGVFGYTF. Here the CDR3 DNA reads TGTGCCAGCAGTGAATTTGGGACAGGGGTATTTGGCTACACCTTC.

The CDR3 DNA sequence: TGTGCCAGCAGCCCGGACCGGGGGATGGCTGAAGCTTTCTTT. Its protein product is CASSPDRGMAEAFF. V and J are TRBV14 and TRBJ1-1; possible D gene TRBD1, 5 bases. This CDR3 is 14 amino acids long. Trimming cost V 4 bases and J 6 bases, with 15 bases left between them. Per the germline V gene, CDR1 is SGHDN and CDR2 is FVKESK.

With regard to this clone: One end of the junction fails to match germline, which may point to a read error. As DNA, the CDR3 is TGCGCCAGCAGCTTGGCAGTGGCTACAAACTATAGCTACACCTTC. It encodes CASSLAVATNYSYTF. The rearrangement links TRBV5-1 to TRBJ1-2; D is unresolved. This CDR3 has 15 residues. Germline V gives CDR1 SGHRS, CDR2 YFSETQ.

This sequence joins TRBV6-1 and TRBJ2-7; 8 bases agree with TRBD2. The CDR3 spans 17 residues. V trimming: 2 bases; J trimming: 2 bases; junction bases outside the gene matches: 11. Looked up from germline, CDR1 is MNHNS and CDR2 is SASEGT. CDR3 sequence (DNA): TGTGCCAGCAGTGAACGAGTCGAGCGGGAGAACCCCTACGAGCAGTACTTC. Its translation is CASSERVERENPYEQYF.

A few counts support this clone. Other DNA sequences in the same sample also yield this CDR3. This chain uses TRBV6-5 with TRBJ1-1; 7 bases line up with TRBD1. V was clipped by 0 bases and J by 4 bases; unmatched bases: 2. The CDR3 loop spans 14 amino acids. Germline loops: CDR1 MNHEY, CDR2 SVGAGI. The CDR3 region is CASSYSSGGTEAFF. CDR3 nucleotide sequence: TGTGCCAGCAGTTACTCATCAGGGGGCACTGAAGCTTTCTTT.

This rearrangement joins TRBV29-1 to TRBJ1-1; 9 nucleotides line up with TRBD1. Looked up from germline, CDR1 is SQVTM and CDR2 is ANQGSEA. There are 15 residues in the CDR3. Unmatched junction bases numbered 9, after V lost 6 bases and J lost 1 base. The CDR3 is CSVGDDRGGNTEAFF. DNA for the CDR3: TGCAGCGTCGGAGATGACAGGGGGGGGAACACTGAAGCTTTCTTT.

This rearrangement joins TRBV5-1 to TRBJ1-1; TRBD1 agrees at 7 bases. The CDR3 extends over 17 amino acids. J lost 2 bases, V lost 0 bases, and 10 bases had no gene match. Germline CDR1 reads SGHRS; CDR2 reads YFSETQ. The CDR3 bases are TGCGCCAGCAGCTTGGGGGACAGAACCTACCAAAACACTGAAGCTTTCTTT. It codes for CASSLGDRTYQNTEAFF.

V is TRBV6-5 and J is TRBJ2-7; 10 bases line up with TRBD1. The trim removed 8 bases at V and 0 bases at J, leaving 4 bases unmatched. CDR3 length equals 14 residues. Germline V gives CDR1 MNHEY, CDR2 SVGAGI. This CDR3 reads CASVRQGASYEQYF. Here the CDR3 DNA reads TGTGCCAGCGTGAGACAGGGGGCCTCCTACGAGCAGTACTTC.

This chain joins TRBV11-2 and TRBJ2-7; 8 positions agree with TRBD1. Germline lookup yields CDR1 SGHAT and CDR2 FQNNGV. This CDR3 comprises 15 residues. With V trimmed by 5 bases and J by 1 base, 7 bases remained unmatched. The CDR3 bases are TGTGCCAGCAGCCGGGACAGGACGATTTCCTACGAGCAGTACTTC. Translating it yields CASSRDRTISYEQYF.

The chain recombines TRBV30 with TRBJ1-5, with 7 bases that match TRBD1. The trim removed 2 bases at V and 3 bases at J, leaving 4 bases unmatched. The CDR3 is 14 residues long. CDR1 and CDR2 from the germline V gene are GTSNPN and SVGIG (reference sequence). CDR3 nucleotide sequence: TGTGCCTGGAGTAGGGGACAGAACAATCAGCCCCAGCATTTT. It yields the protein CAWSRGQNNQPQHF.

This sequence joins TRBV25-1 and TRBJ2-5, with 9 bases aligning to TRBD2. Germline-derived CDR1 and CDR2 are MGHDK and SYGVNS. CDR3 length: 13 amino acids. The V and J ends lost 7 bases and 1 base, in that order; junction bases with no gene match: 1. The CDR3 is CASTTSGQETQYF. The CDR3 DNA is TGTGCCAGCACGACTAGCGGCCAAGAGACCCAGTACTTC.

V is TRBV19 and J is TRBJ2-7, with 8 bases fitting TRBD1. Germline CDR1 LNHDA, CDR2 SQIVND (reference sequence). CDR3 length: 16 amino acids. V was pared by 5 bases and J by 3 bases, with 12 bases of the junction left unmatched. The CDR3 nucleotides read TGTGCCAGTAGTCGGACAGGGAGTATCTTAGGCTACGAGCAGTACTTC. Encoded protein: CASSRTGSILGYEQYF.

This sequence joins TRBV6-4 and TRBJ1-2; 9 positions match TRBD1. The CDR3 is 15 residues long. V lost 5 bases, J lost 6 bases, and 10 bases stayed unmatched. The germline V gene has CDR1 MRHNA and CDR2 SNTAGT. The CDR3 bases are TGTGCCAGCAGTCGGTCCACAGGGGGCGCAGATGGCTACACCTTC. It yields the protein CASSRSTGGADGYTF.

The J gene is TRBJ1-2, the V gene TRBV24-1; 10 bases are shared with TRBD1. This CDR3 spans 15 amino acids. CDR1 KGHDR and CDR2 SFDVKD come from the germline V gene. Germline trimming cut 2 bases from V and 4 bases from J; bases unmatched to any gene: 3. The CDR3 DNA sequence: TGTGCCACCAGTGATTCGCGGACAGGGGGCTATGGCTACACCTTC. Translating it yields CATSDSRTGGYGYTF.

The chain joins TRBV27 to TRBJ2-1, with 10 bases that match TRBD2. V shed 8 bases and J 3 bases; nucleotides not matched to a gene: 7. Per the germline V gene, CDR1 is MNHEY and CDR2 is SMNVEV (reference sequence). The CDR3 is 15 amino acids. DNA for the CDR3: TGTGCCAGCCCTCCTCTAGCGGGAGTCTACAATGAGCAGTTCTTC. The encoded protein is CASPPLAGVYNEQFF.

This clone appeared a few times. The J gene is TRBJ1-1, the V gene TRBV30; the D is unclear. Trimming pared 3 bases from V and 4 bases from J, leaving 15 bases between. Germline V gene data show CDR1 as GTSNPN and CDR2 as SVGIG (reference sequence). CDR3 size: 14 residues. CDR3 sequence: CAWRNPGSVTEAFF. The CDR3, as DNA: TGTGCCTGGAGGAACCCTGGGAGTGTCACTGAAGCTTTCTTT.

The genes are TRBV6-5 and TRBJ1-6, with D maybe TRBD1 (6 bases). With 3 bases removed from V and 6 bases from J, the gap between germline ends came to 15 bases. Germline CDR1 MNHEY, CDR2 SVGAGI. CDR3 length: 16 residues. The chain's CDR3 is CASSYHHRAINSPLHF. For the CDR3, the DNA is TGTGCCAGCAGTTATCATCACAGGGCAATTAATTCACCCCTCCACTTT.

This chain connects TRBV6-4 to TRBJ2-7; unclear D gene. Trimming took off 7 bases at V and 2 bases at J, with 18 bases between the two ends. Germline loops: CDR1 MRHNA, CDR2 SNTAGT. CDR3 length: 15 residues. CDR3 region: CASNCPGFKPYEQYF. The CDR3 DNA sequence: TGTGCCAGCAACTGCCCCGGGTTCAAACCCTACGAGCAGTACTTC.

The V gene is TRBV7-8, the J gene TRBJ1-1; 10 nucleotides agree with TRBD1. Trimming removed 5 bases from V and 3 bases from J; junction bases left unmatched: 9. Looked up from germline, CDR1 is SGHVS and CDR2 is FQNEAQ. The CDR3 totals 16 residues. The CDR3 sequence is CASSLRDRGGYTEAFF. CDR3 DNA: TGTGCCAGCAGCCTTAGGGACAGGGGAGGGTACACTGAAGCTTTCTTT. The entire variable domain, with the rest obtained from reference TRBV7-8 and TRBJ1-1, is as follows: GAGVSQSPRYKVAKRGQDVALRCDPISGHVSLFWYQQALGQGPEFLTYFQNEAQLDKSGLPSDRFFAERPEGSVSTLKIQRTQQEDSAVYLCASSLRDRGGYTEAFFGQGTRLTVV.

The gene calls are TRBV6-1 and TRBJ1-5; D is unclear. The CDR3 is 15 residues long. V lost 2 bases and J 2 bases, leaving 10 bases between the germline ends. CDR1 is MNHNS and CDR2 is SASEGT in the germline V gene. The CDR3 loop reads CASSERRSGNQPQHF. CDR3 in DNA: TGTGCCAGCAGTGAAAGGAGGTCCGGCAATCAGCCCCAGCATTTT.